The 17 T cell receptor beta chains below come from one sample, sequenced in a study of T cells expressing NK-cell markers. One entry per CDR3 protein, without DNA, is what TCRdb gives after re-calling the 5' RACE reads. The sample includes 160,000 or so distinct CDR3 sequences. Sample: blood T cells: a sorted CD56 or NKG2C T cell subset, CD4+ or CD8+ T cells, or bulk PBMC T cells (not recorded which). These receptors all come from a woman between 18 and 70 years old in good health.

The chain links TRBV7-2 to TRBJ2-5; TCRdb returns TRBD1, unconfirmable since there is no DNA. Germline CDR1 reads SGHTA; CDR2 reads FQGNSA. This CDR3 has 15 amino acids. CDR3: CASSQQSGGKETQYF.

V is TRBV7-2 and J is TRBJ2-1; TCRdb gives TRBD2 as the D gene, but with no DNA this cannot be confirmed. The CDR3 has 16 amino acids. Germline assignment: CDR1 SGHTA and CDR2 FQGNSA. CDR3 protein: CASSLVSLAGDDEQFF. Full variable domain (remainder filled in from reference TRBV7-2 and TRBJ2-1): GAGVSQSPSNKVTEKGKDVELRCDPISGHTALYWYRQSLGQGLEFLIYFQGNSAPDKSGLPSDRFSAERTGGSVSTLTIQRTQQEDSAVYLCASSLVSLAGDDEQFFGPGTRLTVL.

The chain is built from TRBV5-1 and TRBJ2-6; TCRdb selects TRBD2, and the lack of DNA leaves this call unchecked. This CDR3 contains 16 residues. Germline CDR1 reads SGHRS; CDR2 reads YFSETQ. CDR3 amino acids: CASSLGGRPGANVLTF.

The chain employs TRBV7-3 and TRBJ2-1; there is no DNA to check the TCRdb D call of TRBD2. CDR3 length: 15 residues. Germline V gives CDR1 SGHTA, CDR2 FQGTGA. Here the CDR3 reads CASSFSGSRYNEQFF.

The chain employs TRBV20-1 and TRBJ1-6; TCRdb outputs TRBD1, but without DNA this stays unchecked. Germline values: CDR1 DFQATT, CDR2 SNEGSKA (reference sequence). CDR3 length: 14 amino acids. CDR3 region: CSAYSGSGNSPLHF.

The V and J genes are TRBV5-1 and TRBJ2-5; no DNA is available, so the TRBD2 call from TCRdb remains unchecked. The CDR3 has 15 amino acids. Germline CDR1 and CDR2: SGHRS and YFSETQ. The CDR3 here is CASSSLPSGGETQYF. The full variable domain, completed using reference TRBV5-1 and TRBJ2-5, is KAGVTQTPRYLIKTRGQQVTLSCSPISGHRSVSWYQQTPGQGLQFLFEYFSETQRNKGNFPGRFSGRQFSNSRSEMNVSTLELGDSALYLCASSSLPSGGETQYFGPGTRLLVL.

V usage is TRBV27 and J usage is TRBJ1-6; TCRdb reports TRBD1, a call that lacks DNA to check it against. CDR3 size: 17 residues. CDR1 MNHEY and CDR2 SMNVEV come from the germline V gene (reference sequence). CDR3 in amino acids: CASSLEAYRGYNSPLHF.

This chain links TRBV5-1 with TRBJ1-6; TCRdb indicates TRBD1, and absent DNA this call remains unverified. The length of the CDR3 is 13 residues. Germline-derived CDR1 and CDR2 are SGHRS and YFSETQ. Here the CDR3 reads CASSAQGDSPLHF.

V gene TRBV29-1 combines with J gene TRBJ2-4; no DNA is available, so the TRBD1 call from TCRdb remains unchecked. This CDR3 contains 13 residues. Germline loops: CDR1 SQVTM, CDR2 ANQGSEA. The CDR3 sequence is CSAGQDNKNIQYF.

The chain recombines TRBV5-4 with TRBJ2-1; TCRdb names TRBD2, which stays unverified in the absence of DNA. Germline loops: CDR1 SGHNT, CDR2 YYREEE (reference sequence). CDR3 length equals 16 residues. The CDR3 sequence: CASSLSAQSSYNEQFF.

The V gene is TRBV2, the J gene TRBJ2-6; TCRdb names TRBD1, which stays unverified in the absence of DNA. Per the germline V gene, CDR1 is SNHLY and CDR2 is FYNNEI. This CDR3 spans 16 amino acids. Here the CDR3 reads CALGTGWSSGANVLTF.

CDR3 sequence: CASSLTPGQGKNEQFF. The V and J genes are TRBV5-5 and TRBJ2-1; TCRdb gives TRBD1 as the D gene, but with no DNA this cannot be confirmed. Germline-derived CDR1 and CDR2 are SGHKS and YYEKEE (reference sequence). The CDR3 consists of 16 residues. The full variable domain, in which reference TRBV5-5 and TRBJ2-1 provide the parts outside the CDR3, is DAGVTQSPTHLIKTRGQQVTLRCSPISGHKSVSWYQQVLGQGPQFIFQYYEKEERGRGNFPDRFSARQFPNYSSELNVNALLLGDSALYLCASSLTPGQGKNEQFFGPGTRLTVL.

The chain uses TRBV18 and TRBJ2-6. Germline CDR1 KGHSH, CDR2 LQKENI. This CDR3 region has 14 residues. The CDR3 sequence is CASSPGTGANVLTF.

The gene calls are TRBV7-9 and TRBJ2-7; without DNA, the TCRdb call of TRBD1 cannot be checked. CDR1 SEHNR and CDR2 FQNEAQ come from the germline V gene (reference sequence). The CDR3 spans 13 residues. CDR3 region: CASNIWGADEQYF.

The chain is built from TRBV12-3 or TRBV12-4 and TRBJ2-2; TCRdb reports TRBD1, a call that lacks DNA to check it against. The CDR3 sequence is 15 residues long. The CDR3: CASTPYGTLTGELFF.

The J gene is TRBJ1-4, the V gene TRBV5-1; TCRdb proposes TRBD1, but this gene call is untestable without DNA. Germline values: CDR1 SGHRS, CDR2 YFSETQ. The length of the CDR3 is 15 residues. CDR3 loop: CASRGMGPTNEKLFF.

The genes are TRBV2 and TRBJ2-5; absent DNA, TCRdb's TRBD1 call cannot be checked. The germline CDR1 and CDR2 sequences are SNHLY and FYNNEI. The CDR3 loop spans 14 amino acids. The CDR3 loop is CASRLQQGQETQYF.